The 11 T cell receptor beta chains given below trace back to one sample, sequenced in a study of blood T cell repertoires in COVID-19 (dated by TCRdb to 2018 to 2021). Library preparation was by the immunoSEQ multiplex PCR assay. The clones in this table, taken by TCRdb from immuneACCESS, are in-frame only. Not every clone is retained; where verified, under half of the shortfall comes from an unresolved V gene, and the cause of the rest is unknown. Counted in this sample were 250,000 to 350,000 clones; roughly 88% of them appeared once. Together, the top ten hold roughly 4% of the sample. The sequenced sample was peripheral blood. The source is a woman aged 50 to 60 with active or convalescent COVID-19.

The rearrangement links TRBV30 to TRBJ1-1; 7 bases map to TRBD1. The CDR3 covers 15 residues. J lost 5 bases, V lost 2 bases, and 11 bases had no gene match. Germline CDR1 and CDR2: GTSNPN and SVGIG (reference sequence). The CDR3 region is CAWSLGTVGITEAFF. The CDR3 DNA is TGTGCCTGGAGTTTAGGGACAGTAGGGATTACTGAAGCTTTCTTT. Complete variable domain (other parts from reference TRBV30 and TRBJ1-1): SQTIHQWPATLVQPVGSPLSLECTVEGTSNPNLYWYRQAAGRGLQLLFYSVGIGQISSEVPQNLSASRPQDRQFILSSKKLLLSDSGFYLCAWSLGTVGITEAFFGQGTRLTVV.

V is TRBV11-2 and J is TRBJ2-3, with D perhaps TRBD2 (5 bases). The V end lost 3 bases, the J end lost 4 bases, and 17 bases lay between the germline ends. CDR1 and CDR2 (germline): SGHAT, FQNNGV. This CDR3 is 16 amino acids long. The CDR3 reads CASSFGPKGDADTQYF. The CDR3 DNA reads TGTGCCAGCAGCTTCGGGCCTAAGGGAGACGCAGATACGCAGTATTTT.

The chain uses TRBV27 and TRBJ2-1; maybe TRBD2 (5 bases). Germline-derived CDR1 and CDR2 are MNHEY and SMNVEV (reference sequence). The V end lost 0 bases, the J end lost 8 bases, and 17 bases lay between the germline ends. The CDR3 spans 16 residues. CDR3 in amino acids: CASSLSEVRLLDEQFF. CDR3 bases: TGTGCCAGCAGTTTATCGGAGGTCAGGTTGCTCGATGAGCAGTTCTTC.

DNA for the CDR3: TGTGCCAGCAGCTTATTCTTACCAACGGTACTAGCCAAAAACATTCAGTACTTC. Its protein is CASSLFLPTVLAKNIQYF. This chain joins TRBV7-2 and TRBJ2-4, with D uncertain. The CDR3 totals 18 residues. Germline CDR1 is SGHTA and CDR2 is FQGNSA. Between the trimmed V and J ends, which lost 2 bases and 0 bases, there was a span of 17 bases.

This CDR3 is CASSQLGGNYGYTF. CDR3 nucleotides: TGTGCCAGCAGCCAACTCGGAGGGAACTATGGCTACACCTTC. The chain employs TRBV3-1 (or the pseudogene TRBV3-2) and TRBJ1-2; D uncertain. Trimming shortened V by 2 bases and J by 2 bases, and 9 bases separated the two germline ends. CDR3 length: 14 amino acids. Germline loops: CDR1 LGHDT, CDR2 YNNKEL (reference sequence).

V usage is TRBV5-1 and J usage is TRBJ1-1, with D tentatively TRBD1 (5 bases). This CDR3 spans 16 amino acids. Between the trimmed V and J ends, which lost 2 bases and 2 bases, there was a span of 16 bases. Germline loops: CDR1 SGHRS, CDR2 YFSETQ. In nucleotides, the CDR3 is TGCGCCAGCAGCTTCGGTTCAGGGTTAGGAAACACTGAAGCTTTCTTT. This sequence encodes CASSFGSGLGNTEAFF. Supplemented by reference TRBV5-1 and TRBJ1-1, the full variable domain reads KAGVTQTPRYLIKTRGQQVTLSCSPISGHRSVSWYQQTPGQGLQFLFEYFSETQRNKGNFPGRFSGRQFSNSRSEMNVSTLELGDSALYLCASSFGSGLGNTEAFFGQGTRLTVV.

The sample holds one count of this clone. The CDR3 loop is CASSQGGEGYEQYF. The DNA for the CDR3 is TGTGCCAGCAGTCAAGGGGGAGAGGGCTACGAGCAGTACTTC. The V gene is TRBV7-8, the J gene TRBJ2-7, with D possibly TRBD1 on 6 matching bases. With 6 bases removed from V and 3 bases from J, the gap between germline ends came to 15 bases. Germline-derived CDR1 and CDR2 are SGHVS and FQNEAQ. The CDR3 spans 14 residues.

The chain uses TRBV30 and TRBJ1-5; D is perhaps TRBD1 (6 bases). The germline CDR1 and CDR2 sequences are GTSNPN and SVGIG (reference sequence). The CDR3 has 14 amino acids. V lost 1 base, J lost 5 bases, and 12 bases lay in between. The CDR3 here is CAWSAQGWYQPQHF. The CDR3 DNA reads as TGTGCCTGGAGTGCTCAGGGGTGGTATCAGCCCCAGCATTTT.

This chain links TRBV19 with TRBJ1-5; 8 positions match TRBD1. The CDR3 is made up of 14 amino acids. Per the germline V gene, CDR1 is LNHDA and CDR2 is SQIVND (reference sequence). V lost 10 bases and J lost 1; bases outside the gene matches: 6. Written as DNA, the CDR3 is TGTGCCACCCAGCAGGGGGCGAGCAATCAGCCCCAGCATTTT. Amino acids: CATQQGASNQPQHF.

The rearrangement uses TRBV2 and TRBJ2-2; D is ambiguous. V dropped 3 bases and J dropped 2 bases, with 7 bases sitting between them. This CDR3 comprises 14 residues. Germline CDR1 and CDR2: SNHLY and FYNNEI. The CDR3 spells CASSDGVNTGELFF. The CDR3 DNA is TGTGCCAGCAGTGACGGAGTTAACACCGGGGAGCTGTTTTTT.

The V call is TRBV3-1 (or the pseudogene TRBV3-2), the J call TRBJ2-1; 13 bases match TRBD2. CDR1 and CDR2 from the germline V gene are LGHDT and YNNKEL (reference sequence). Losses at the gene ends were 6 bases for V and 7 bases for J; bases not matched to a gene: 6. CDR3 length equals 15 residues. The CDR3 is CASRVTSGGANEQFF. The CDR3 nucleotides read TGTGCCAGCAGAGTTACTAGCGGGGGGGCGAATGAGCAGTTCTTC.